The rows below give T cell receptor beta chains drawn from one sample of a study of blood T cell repertoires in COVID-19. Profiled with immunoSEQ multiplex PCR; TCRdb holds only in-frame clones, not every one. The sample shows approximately 300,000 clones, 85% of them seen only once. Sample: PBMCs or T cells enriched from blood (not recorded which). The receptors were gathered from a woman in her thirties who had been exposed to COVID-19. Each CDR3 is given with its conserved first and last residue. Fields, in order: V gene, clone size, J gene, D gene, CDR3 DNA, CDR3 protein. A D gene is named only where the DNA matches it firmly. Size values are once, few and many counts, or a class for expanded clones, and some rows have none.

v_gene: TRBV28; abundance: -; j_gene: TRBJ1-2; d_gene: TRBD1; CDR3nt: TGTGCCACCTCGGGGTTCTGGGACAGGGCTACCGTTGGCTACACCTTC; CDR3aa: CATSGFWDRATVGYTF
v_gene: TRBV30; abundance: -; j_gene: TRBJ2-7; d_gene: TRBD1; CDR3nt: TGTGCCTGGAGTGTACAGGGGGGACAGGGGCACTACGAGCAGTACTTC; CDR3aa: CAWSVQGGQGHYEQYF
v_gene: TRBV5-1; abundance: few; j_gene: TRBJ2-5; d_gene: -; CDR3nt: TGCGCCAGCAGCTTCGGCCTGGAGGGTCTCCTGGTGCAAGAGACCCAGTACTTC; CDR3aa: CASSFGLEGLLVQETQYF
v_gene: TRBV5-1; abundance: once; j_gene: TRBJ1-1; d_gene: -; CDR3nt: TGCGCCAGCAGCTTCCGGGACACAAACACTGAAGCTTTCTTT; CDR3aa: CASSFRDTNTEAFF
v_gene: TRBV4-2; abundance: once; j_gene: TRBJ2-1; d_gene: TRBD1; CDR3nt: TGTGCCAGCAGCCAAGTTGGGACAGAGGGGCAGTTCTTC; CDR3aa: CASSQVGTEGQFF
v_gene: TRBV5-1; abundance: -; j_gene: TRBJ1-5; d_gene: -; CDR3nt: TGCGCCAGCAGCTTGTTGGGGGCGGGCAATCAGCCCCAGCATTTT; CDR3aa: CASSLLGAGNQPQHF
v_gene: TRBV4-3; abundance: few; j_gene: TRBJ2-5; d_gene: TRBD2; CDR3nt: TGCGCCAGCAGCCAGAGTATTCTAGCGGGGCAAGAGACCCAGTACTTC; CDR3aa: CASSQSILAGQETQYF
v_gene: TRBV20-1; abundance: -; j_gene: TRBJ1-2; d_gene: -; CDR3nt: TGCAGTGTGACGGGAGGCTACACCTTC; CDR3aa: CSVTGGYTF
v_gene: TRBV27; abundance: -; j_gene: TRBJ2-4; d_gene: -; CDR3nt: TGTGCCAGCAGTTTTTATAAGGGGGACAAAAACATTCAGTACTTC; CDR3aa: CASSFYKGDKNIQYF
v_gene: TRBV5-1; abundance: -; j_gene: TRBJ1-2; d_gene: -; CDR3nt: TGCGCCAGCAGCTTGGGGACAGCAAACTATGGCTACACCTTC; CDR3aa: CASSLGTANYGYTF
v_gene: TRBV18; abundance: -; j_gene: TRBJ1-4; d_gene: TRBD1; CDR3nt: TGTGCCAGCTCTTCCTACGGGACAGGGGAAACTAATGAAAAACTGTTTTTT; CDR3aa: CASSSYGTGETNEKLFF
v_gene: TRBV19; abundance: few; j_gene: TRBJ2-1; d_gene: -; CDR3nt: TGTGCCAGTAGTATGAGGGCCAACTACCTAGTATACAATGAGCAGTTCTTC; CDR3aa: CASSMRANYLVYNEQFF
v_gene: TRBV5-1; abundance: -; j_gene: TRBJ2-3; d_gene: TRBD2; CDR3nt: TGCGCCAGCAGCTTGACTAGCGGGAGGGCGACAGATACGCAGTATTTT; CDR3aa: CASSLTSGRATDTQYF
v_gene: TRBV19; abundance: -; j_gene: TRBJ1-5; d_gene: -; CDR3nt: TGTGCCAGTAACAGGGAGTATCAGCCCCAGCATTTT; CDR3aa: CASNREYQPQHF
v_gene: TRBV4-1; abundance: -; j_gene: TRBJ1-4; d_gene: TRBD1; CDR3nt: TGCGCCAGCAGCCAAGGAAAACCGGGACAGGGGATATTACTGTTTTTT; CDR3aa: CASSQGKPGQGILLFF
v_gene: TRBV5-1; abundance: -; j_gene: TRBJ2-3; d_gene: TRBD2; CDR3nt: TGCGCCAGCAGCCCGGCGGGGGGAGATACGCAGTATTTT; CDR3aa: CASSPAGGDTQYF
v_gene: TRBV6-1; abundance: -; j_gene: TRBJ2-1; d_gene: TRBD2; CDR3nt: TGTGCCAGCAGTGAAGTTGTGACTAGCGGGTACAATGAGCAGTTCTTC; CDR3aa: CASSEVVTSGYNEQFF
v_gene: TRBV9; abundance: -; j_gene: TRBJ1-6; d_gene: -; CDR3nt: TGTGCCAGCAGCGGCAGCGCCCCAGAGTCACCCCTCCACTTT; CDR3aa: CASSGSAPESPLHF
v_gene: TRBV19; abundance: -; j_gene: TRBJ2-1; d_gene: TRBD2; CDR3nt: TGTGCCAGTAGCTCAACTCTAGCGGGAGGCTATAATGAGCAGTTCTTC; CDR3aa: CASSSTLAGGYNEQFF
v_gene: TRBV18; abundance: -; j_gene: TRBJ2-7; d_gene: TRBD1; CDR3nt: TGTGCCAGCTCAAACGGACAGGCGAGCTCCTACGAGCAGTACTTC; CDR3aa: CASSNGQASSYEQYF
v_gene: TRBV5-5; abundance: -; j_gene: TRBJ1-4; d_gene: -; CDR3nt: TGCGCCAGCAGCTGGGCAGGGGACAATGAAAAACTGTTTTTT; CDR3aa: CASSWAGDNEKLFF
v_gene: TRBV6-4; abundance: once; j_gene: TRBJ2-3; d_gene: -; CDR3nt: TGTGCCAGCAGTGCAGGGGGCACAGATACGCAGTATTTT; CDR3aa: CASSAGGTDTQYF
v_gene: TRBV28; abundance: -; j_gene: TRBJ2-3; d_gene: TRBD2; CDR3nt: TGTGCCAGCAGGGCTAGCGGGACTTCAACAGATACGCAGTATTTT; CDR3aa: CASRASGTSTDTQYF
v_gene: TRBV3-1/TRBV3-2; abundance: -; j_gene: TRBJ2-1; d_gene: -; CDR3nt: TGTGCCAGCAGCCTCGCGGGGAGCTCCTACAATGAGCAGTTCTTC; CDR3aa: CASSLAGSSYNEQFF
v_gene: TRBV10-3; abundance: -; j_gene: TRBJ1-1; d_gene: -; CDR3nt: TGTGCCATCAGTGAGGACGGACAGAACACTGAAGCTTTCTTT; CDR3aa: CAISEDGQNTEAFF
v_gene: TRBV24-1; abundance: -; j_gene: TRBJ1-2; d_gene: -; CDR3nt: TGTGCCACCAGCTCAAACGACGGAGCTCCTAACTATGGCTACACCTTC; CDR3aa: CATSSNDGAPNYGYTF
v_gene: TRBV19; abundance: -; j_gene: TRBJ1-2; d_gene: -; CDR3nt: TGTGCCAGTAGTATACCTCGAGGCGTTGGTGGCTACACCTTC; CDR3aa: CASSIPRGVGGYTF
v_gene: TRBV19; abundance: -; j_gene: TRBJ2-6; d_gene: -; CDR3nt: TGTGCCAGTACCCCGGGTACAGGCGGTCCGCTCTCTGGGGCCAACGTCCTGACTTTC; CDR3aa: CASTPGTGGPLSGANVLTF
v_gene: TRBV6-1; abundance: -; j_gene: TRBJ2-7; d_gene: -; CDR3nt: TGTGCCAGCAGTGAGAAGGGGGGGCCTGGCTACTTC; CDR3aa: CASSEKGGPGYF
v_gene: TRBV10-3; abundance: -; j_gene: TRBJ1-1; d_gene: -; CDR3nt: TGTGCCGCGGGAGGGGGTTCAAGAACTGAAGCTTTCTTT; CDR3aa: CAAGGGSRTEAFF
v_gene: TRBV3-1/TRBV3-2; abundance: -; j_gene: TRBJ2-1; d_gene: -; CDR3nt: TGTGCCAGCAGCCAGGCTTCGACACCCGGGGGGCAGTTCTTC; CDR3aa: CASSQASTPGGQFF
v_gene: TRBV13; abundance: -; j_gene: TRBJ2-3; d_gene: -; CDR3nt: TGTGCCAGCAGCTCGCGCGGGCGGCAGATCACAGATACGCAGTATTTT; CDR3aa: CASSSRGRQITDTQYF
v_gene: TRBV5-1; abundance: -; j_gene: TRBJ2-1; d_gene: TRBD2; CDR3nt: TGCGCCAGCTGTCCTAGCGGGAAAGGCGAGCAGTTCTTC; CDR3aa: CASCPSGKGEQFF
v_gene: TRBV5-4; abundance: -; j_gene: TRBJ1-3; d_gene: -; CDR3nt: TGTGCCAGCAGCTTGGAGAAGGGAGGGAACACCATATATTTT; CDR3aa: CASSLEKGGNTIYF
v_gene: TRBV28; abundance: -; j_gene: TRBJ1-2; d_gene: -; CDR3nt: TGTGCCAGCAGCCCAAGCTGGACAGACTATGGCTACACCTTC; CDR3aa: CASSPSWTDYGYTF
v_gene: TRBV7-2; abundance: -; j_gene: TRBJ1-4; d_gene: TRBD1; CDR3nt: TGTGCCAGCAGCCCGTGGACAGGGACTAATGAAAAACTGTTTTTT; CDR3aa: CASSPWTGTNEKLFF
v_gene: TRBV27; abundance: -; j_gene: TRBJ2-1; d_gene: -; CDR3nt: TGTGCCAGCAGTCATTCGAGGAATGAGCAGTTCTTC; CDR3aa: CASSHSRNEQFF
v_gene: TRBV28; abundance: -; j_gene: TRBJ2-1; d_gene: -; CDR3nt: TGTGCCACTATCGCCTCCTACAATGAGCAGTTCTTC; CDR3aa: CATIASYNEQFF
v_gene: TRBV24-1; abundance: -; j_gene: TRBJ2-3; d_gene: -; CDR3nt: TGTGCCACCAGTGATTTGGACTACACAGATACGCAGTATTTT; CDR3aa: CATSDLDYTDTQYF
v_gene: TRBV7-9; abundance: -; j_gene: TRBJ1-1; d_gene: -; CDR3nt: TGTGCCAGCAGCCCCCCACTAACGGGAACTGAAGCTTTCTTT; CDR3aa: CASSPPLTGTEAFF
v_gene: TRBV5-1; abundance: -; j_gene: TRBJ2-7; d_gene: TRBD2; CDR3nt: TGCGCCAGCAGCTGGTCTAGCGGGACTAGAGAGCAGTACTTC; CDR3aa: CASSWSSGTREQYF
v_gene: TRBV3-1/TRBV3-2; abundance: once; j_gene: TRBJ2-1; d_gene: TRBD2; CDR3nt: TGTGCCAGCAGCCAGGCTTTCCTAGCGGGACCCTACAATGAGCAGTTCTTC; CDR3aa: CASSQAFLAGPYNEQFF
v_gene: TRBV4-2; abundance: -; j_gene: TRBJ2-3; d_gene: TRBD2; CDR3nt: TGTGCCAGCAGCCAAGTCCCTAGCGGGGGGGCAACAGATACGCAGTATTTT; CDR3aa: CASSQVPSGGATDTQYF
v_gene: TRBV30; abundance: -; j_gene: TRBJ2-7; d_gene: -; CDR3nt: TGTGCCTGGAGTGTAGGCGGCTCCTACGAGCAGTACTTC; CDR3aa: CAWSVGGSYEQYF
v_gene: TRBV5-8; abundance: -; j_gene: TRBJ2-5; d_gene: TRBD2; CDR3nt: TGTGCCAGCAGCGCCGGGACTAGCGGGAAAAAGGAGACCCAGTACTTC; CDR3aa: CASSAGTSGKKETQYF
v_gene: TRBV27; abundance: -; j_gene: TRBJ2-7; d_gene: TRBD1; CDR3nt: TGTGCCAGCAGTTTATCGTCGGACAGGTTAGGGCCCTACGAGCAGTACTTC; CDR3aa: CASSLSSDRLGPYEQYF
v_gene: TRBV7-9; abundance: -; j_gene: TRBJ2-3; d_gene: TRBD2; CDR3nt: TGTGCCAGCAGCCTTCGGACAGTTTCCTCGGGGGGGACGCAGTATTTT; CDR3aa: CASSLRTVSSGGTQYF
v_gene: TRBV30; abundance: -; j_gene: TRBJ1-1; d_gene: -; CDR3nt: TGTGCCTGGAGTGTACGGAGACAGTTGAACACTGAAGCTTTCTTT; CDR3aa: CAWSVRRQLNTEAFF
v_gene: TRBV27; abundance: -; j_gene: TRBJ1-6; d_gene: -; CDR3nt: TGTGCCAGCAGCAATTCACAGGGAACGTATTCACCCCTCCACTTT; CDR3aa: CASSNSQGTYSPLHF
v_gene: TRBV24-1; abundance: -; j_gene: TRBJ1-5; d_gene: -; CDR3nt: TGTGCCACCAGTGATGGCGGGGGTAGCAATCAGCCCCAGCATTTT; CDR3aa: CATSDGGGSNQPQHF
v_gene: TRBV7-9; abundance: -; j_gene: TRBJ1-2; d_gene: -; CDR3nt: TGTGCCAGCAGCTTGGGGGCCGCCTATGACTATGGCTACACCTTC; CDR3aa: CASSLGAAYDYGYTF
v_gene: TRBV6-5; abundance: few; j_gene: TRBJ2-7; d_gene: -; CDR3nt: TGTGCCAGCAGTTACTCCCCGAGGGAATACGAGCAGTACTTC; CDR3aa: CASSYSPREYEQYF